This T cell receptor beta chain was found in a study of identifying expanded T cells in peripheral blood. Notes on the study in general: About 1.2 clones differed between technical replicates, versus around 16 and 19 over time. Roughly two-week clone count variance significantly increased as total template count grew.

No infections or other immune events were documented during collection. About this clone itself: Its specificity is not known.

Sequencing was performed with immunoSEQ multiplex PCR; in TCRdb, only in-frame clones are kept and a portion is missing. The sample includes around 60,000 clones, approximately 80% of them seen just once. The CDR3 extends over 14 amino acids. V was clipped by 0 bases and J by 3 bases, with 9 bases between them. CDR1 and CDR2 from the germline V gene are SGHKS and YYEKEE (reference sequence). The V gene is TRBV5-5, the J gene TRBJ1-1, with D hard to call. This receptor was obtained from a person between 18 and 75 years old in good health. The material sequenced was blood. CDR3 sequence reads: CASSLVTWDTEAFF. CDR3 coding DNA: TGTGCCAGCAGCTTGGTCACGTGGGACACTGAAGCTTTCTTT.